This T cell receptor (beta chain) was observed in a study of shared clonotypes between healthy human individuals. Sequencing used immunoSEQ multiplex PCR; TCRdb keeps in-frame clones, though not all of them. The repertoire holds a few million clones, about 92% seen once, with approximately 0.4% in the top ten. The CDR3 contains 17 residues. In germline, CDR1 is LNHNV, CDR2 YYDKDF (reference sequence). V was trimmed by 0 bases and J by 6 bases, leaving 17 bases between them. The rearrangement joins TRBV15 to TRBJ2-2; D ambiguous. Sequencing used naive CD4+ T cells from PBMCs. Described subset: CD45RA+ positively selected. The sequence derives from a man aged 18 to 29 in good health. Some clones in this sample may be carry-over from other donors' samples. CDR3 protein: CATSRELLRRRAGELFF. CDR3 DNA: TGTGCCACCAGCAGAGAGTTGTTGAGACGACGGGCCGGGGAGCTGTTTTTT.